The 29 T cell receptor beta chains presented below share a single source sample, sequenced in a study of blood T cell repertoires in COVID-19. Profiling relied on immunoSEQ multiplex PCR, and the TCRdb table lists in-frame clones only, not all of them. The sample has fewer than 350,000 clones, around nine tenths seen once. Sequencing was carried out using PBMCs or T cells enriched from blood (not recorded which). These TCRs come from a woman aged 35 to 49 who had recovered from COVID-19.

CDR3 in DNA: TGCGCCAGCAGCTGGACAGGCAATCAGCCCCAGCATTTT. Residues: CASSWTGNQPQHF. The J gene is TRBJ1-5, the V gene TRBV5-1; D may be TRBD1 (6 bases). V was pared by 3 bases and J by 2 bases, with 6 bases between. CDR1 is SGHRS and CDR2 is YFSETQ in the germline V gene. The CDR3 contains 13 residues.

This CDR3 is CASSTGDTQYF. As DNA, the CDR3 is TGTGCCAGCAGTACTGGAGATACGCAGTATTTT. The chain combines TRBV2 with TRBJ2-3, with D uncertain. The V end lost 5 bases, the J end lost 5 bases, and 5 bases lay between the germline ends. This CDR3 contains 11 residues. CDR1 is SNHLY, CDR2 FYNNEI, per germline.

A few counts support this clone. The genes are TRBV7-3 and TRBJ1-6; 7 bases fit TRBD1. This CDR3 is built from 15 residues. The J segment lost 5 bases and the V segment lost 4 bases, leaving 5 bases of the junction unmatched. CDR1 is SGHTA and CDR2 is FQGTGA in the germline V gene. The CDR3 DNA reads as TGTGCCAGCAGCTCAGGACAGGACAATAATTCACCCCTCCACTTT. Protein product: CASSSGQDNNSPLHF. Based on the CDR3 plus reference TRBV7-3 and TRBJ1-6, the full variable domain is GAGVSQTPSNKVTEKGKYVELRCDPISGHTALYWYRQSLGQGPEFLIYFQGTGAADDSGLPNDRFFAVRPEGSVSTLKIQRTERGDSAVYLCASSSGQDNNSPLHFGNGTRLTVT.

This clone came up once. CDR3 coding DNA: TGTGCCTCCGGGGGTAGGGTCGGCAATCAGCCCCAGCATTTT. Its protein is CASGGRVGNQPQHF. The chain employs TRBV30 and TRBJ1-5; D may be TRBD1 (5 bases). Germline assignment: CDR1 GTSNPN and CDR2 SVGIG (reference sequence). With 7 bases removed from V and 2 bases from J, the gap between germline ends came to 15 bases. The length of the CDR3 is 14 residues.

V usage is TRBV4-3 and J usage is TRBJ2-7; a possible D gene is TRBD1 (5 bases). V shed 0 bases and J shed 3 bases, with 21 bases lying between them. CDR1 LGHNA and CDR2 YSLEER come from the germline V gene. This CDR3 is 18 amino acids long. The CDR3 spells CASSQEVKRGIPGYEQYF. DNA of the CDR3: TGCGCCAGCAGCCAAGAGGTTAAAAGGGGTATTCCGGGCTACGAGCAGTACTTC.

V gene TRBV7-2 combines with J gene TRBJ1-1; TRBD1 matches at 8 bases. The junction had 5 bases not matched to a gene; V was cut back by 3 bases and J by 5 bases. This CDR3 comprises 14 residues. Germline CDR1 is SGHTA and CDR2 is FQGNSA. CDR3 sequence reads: CASSLQGASTEAFF. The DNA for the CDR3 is TGTGCCAGCAGCTTGCAGGGGGCGTCGACTGAAGCTTTCTTT.

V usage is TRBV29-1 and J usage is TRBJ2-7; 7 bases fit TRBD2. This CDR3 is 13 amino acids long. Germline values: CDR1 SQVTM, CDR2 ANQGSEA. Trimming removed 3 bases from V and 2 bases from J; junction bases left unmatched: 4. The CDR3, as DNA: TGCAGCGTTGACGGCGGGGGTGCCTACGAGCAGTACTTC. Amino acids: CSVDGGGAYEQYF.

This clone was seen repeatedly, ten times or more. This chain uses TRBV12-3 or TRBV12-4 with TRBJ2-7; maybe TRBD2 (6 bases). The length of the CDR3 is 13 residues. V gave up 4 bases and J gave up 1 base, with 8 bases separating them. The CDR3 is CASSWGDSYEQYF. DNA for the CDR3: TGTGCCAGCAGTTGGGGGGATTCCTACGAGCAGTACTTC.

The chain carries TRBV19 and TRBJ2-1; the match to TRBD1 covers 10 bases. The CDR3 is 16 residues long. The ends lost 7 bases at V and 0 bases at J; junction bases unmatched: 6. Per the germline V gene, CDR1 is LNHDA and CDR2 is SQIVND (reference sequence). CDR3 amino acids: CASNPDRGFSYNEQFF. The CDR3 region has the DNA TGTGCCAGTAACCCGGACAGGGGGTTCTCCTACAATGAGCAGTTCTTC.

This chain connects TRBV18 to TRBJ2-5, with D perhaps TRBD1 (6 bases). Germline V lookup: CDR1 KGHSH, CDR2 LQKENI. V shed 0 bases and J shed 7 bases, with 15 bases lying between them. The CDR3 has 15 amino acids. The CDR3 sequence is CASSPPDSTPGTQYF. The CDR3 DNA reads TGTGCCAGCTCACCACCGGACAGCACCCCAGGGACCCAGTACTTC.

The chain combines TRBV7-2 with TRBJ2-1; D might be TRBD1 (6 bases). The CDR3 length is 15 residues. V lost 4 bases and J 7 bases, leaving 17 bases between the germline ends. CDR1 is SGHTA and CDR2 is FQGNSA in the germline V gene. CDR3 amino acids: CASSSPDRSRNEQFF. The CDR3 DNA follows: TGTGCCAGCAGCTCGCCCGACAGGTCTCGAAATGAGCAGTTCTTC.

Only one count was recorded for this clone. The CDR3 reads CATLGGRRGETQYF. The CDR3 region has the DNA TGTGCCACCCTCGGTGGCCGGCGGGGGGAGACCCAGTACTTC. This chain connects TRBV15 to TRBJ2-5, with 7 nucleotides matching TRBD2. The CDR3 sequence is 14 residues long. CDR1 and CDR2 (germline): LNHNV, YYDKDF (reference sequence). J lost 5 bases, V lost 8 bases, and 11 bases had no gene match.

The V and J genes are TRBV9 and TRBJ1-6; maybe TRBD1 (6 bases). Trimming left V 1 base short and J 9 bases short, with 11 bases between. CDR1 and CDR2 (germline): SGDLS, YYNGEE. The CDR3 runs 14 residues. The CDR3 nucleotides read TGTGCCAGCAGCGTACGGGACAACCTTTCACCCCTCCACTTT. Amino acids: CASSVRDNLSPLHF.

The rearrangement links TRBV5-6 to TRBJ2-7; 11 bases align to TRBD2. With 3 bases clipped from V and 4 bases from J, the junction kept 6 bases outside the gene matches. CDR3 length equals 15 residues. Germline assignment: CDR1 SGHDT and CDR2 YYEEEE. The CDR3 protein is CASSSTTSGSYEQYF. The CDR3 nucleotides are TGTGCCAGCAGCTCTACAACTAGCGGGAGTTACGAGCAGTACTTC. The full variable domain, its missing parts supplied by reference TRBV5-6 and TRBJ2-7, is DAGVTQSPTHLIKTRGQQVTLRCSPKSGHDTVSWYQQALGQGPQFIFQYYEEEERQRGNFPDRFSGHQFPNYSSELNVNALLLGDSALYLCASSSTTSGSYEQYFGPGTRLTVT.

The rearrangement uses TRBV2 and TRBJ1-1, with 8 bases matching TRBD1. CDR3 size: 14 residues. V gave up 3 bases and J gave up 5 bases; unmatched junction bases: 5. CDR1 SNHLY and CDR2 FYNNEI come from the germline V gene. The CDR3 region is CASSDDRGDTEAFF. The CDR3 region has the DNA TGTGCCAGCAGTGATGACAGGGGTGATACTGAAGCTTTCTTT.

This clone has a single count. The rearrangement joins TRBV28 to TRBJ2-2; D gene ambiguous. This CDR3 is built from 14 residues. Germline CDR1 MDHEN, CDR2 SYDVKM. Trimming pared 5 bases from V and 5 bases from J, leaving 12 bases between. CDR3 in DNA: TGTGCCAGCAGTCCACCCCACCGGACCGGGGAGCTGTTTTTT. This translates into CASSPPHRTGELFF.

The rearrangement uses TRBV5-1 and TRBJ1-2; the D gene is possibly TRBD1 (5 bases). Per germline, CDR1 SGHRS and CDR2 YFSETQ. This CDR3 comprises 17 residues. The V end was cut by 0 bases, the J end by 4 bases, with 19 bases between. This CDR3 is CASSLEGRGDLSYGYTF. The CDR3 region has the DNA TGCGCCAGCAGCTTGGAGGGTCGGGGGGACCTTAGCTATGGCTACACCTTC.

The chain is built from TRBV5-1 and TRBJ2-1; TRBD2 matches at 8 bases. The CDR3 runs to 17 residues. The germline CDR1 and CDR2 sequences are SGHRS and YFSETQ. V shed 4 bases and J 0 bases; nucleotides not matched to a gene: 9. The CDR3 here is CASSPQGAGGSYNEQFF. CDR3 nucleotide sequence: TGCGCCAGCAGCCCCCAAGGGGCGGGGGGCTCCTACAATGAGCAGTTCTTC.

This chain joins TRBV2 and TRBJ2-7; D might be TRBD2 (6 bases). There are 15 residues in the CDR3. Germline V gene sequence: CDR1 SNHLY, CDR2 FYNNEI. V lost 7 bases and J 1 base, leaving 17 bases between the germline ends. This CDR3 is CASTPGGLRSYEQYF. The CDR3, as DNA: TGTGCCAGCACTCCCGGAGGGCTACGGTCCTACGAGCAGTACTTC.

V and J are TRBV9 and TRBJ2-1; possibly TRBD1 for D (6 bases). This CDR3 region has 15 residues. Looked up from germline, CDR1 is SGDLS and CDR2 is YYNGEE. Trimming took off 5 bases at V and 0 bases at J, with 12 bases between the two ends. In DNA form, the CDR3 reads TGTGCCAGCAGTCGGACAGCGAGCTCCTACAATGAGCAGTTCTTC. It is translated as CASSRTASSYNEQFF.

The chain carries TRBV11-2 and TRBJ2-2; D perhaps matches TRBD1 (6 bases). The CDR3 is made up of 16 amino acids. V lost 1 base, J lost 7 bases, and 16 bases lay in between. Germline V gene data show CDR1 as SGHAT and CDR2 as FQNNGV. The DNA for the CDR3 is TGTGCCAGCAGCTTAGTAAGGCAGGGGCTAAACGGGGAGCTGTTTTTT. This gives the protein CASSLVRQGLNGELFF.

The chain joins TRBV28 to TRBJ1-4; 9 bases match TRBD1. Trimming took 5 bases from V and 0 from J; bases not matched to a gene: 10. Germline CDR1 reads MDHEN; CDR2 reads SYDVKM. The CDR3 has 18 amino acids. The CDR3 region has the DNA TGTGCCAGCAGTCTACCTGCGGGACAGGGCGCAACTAATGAAAAACTGTTTTTT. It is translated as CASSLPAGQGATNEKLFF.

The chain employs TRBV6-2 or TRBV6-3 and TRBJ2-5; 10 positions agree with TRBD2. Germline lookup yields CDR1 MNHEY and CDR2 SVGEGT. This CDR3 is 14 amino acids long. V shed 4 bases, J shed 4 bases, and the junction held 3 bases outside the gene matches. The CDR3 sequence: CASSSSGSVETQYF. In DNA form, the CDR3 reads TGTGCCAGCAGTTCTAGCGGGAGTGTAGAGACCCAGTACTTC.

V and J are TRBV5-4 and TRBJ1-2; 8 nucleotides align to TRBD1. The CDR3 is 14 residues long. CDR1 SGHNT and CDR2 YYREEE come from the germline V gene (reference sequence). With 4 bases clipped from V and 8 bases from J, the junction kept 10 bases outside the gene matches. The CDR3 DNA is TGTGCCAGCAGCACGGGACAGGCAGATGGGGGCTACACCTTC. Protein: CASSTGQADGGYTF.

The CDR3 loop is CASSPSQAGGAGEQFF. The CDR3 nucleotides read TGTGCCAGCAGCCCCTCTCAAGCGGGAGGGGCTGGTGAGCAGTTCTTC. J is TRBJ2-1 and V is TRBV7-8; 10 bases line up with TRBD2. The CDR3 is 16 residues long. The junction had 13 bases not matched to a gene; V was cut back by 5 bases and J by 9 bases. From germline, CDR1 is SGHVS and CDR2 FQNEAQ.

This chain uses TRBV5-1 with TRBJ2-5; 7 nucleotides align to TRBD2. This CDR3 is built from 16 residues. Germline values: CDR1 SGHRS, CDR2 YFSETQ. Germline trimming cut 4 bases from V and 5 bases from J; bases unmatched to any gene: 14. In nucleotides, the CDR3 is TGCGCCAGCAGCCCCGGCCCTAGCGGAGCGGGGGAGACCCAGTACTTC. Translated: CASSPGPSGAGETQYF. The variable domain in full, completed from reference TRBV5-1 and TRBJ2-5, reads KAGVTQTPRYLIKTRGQQVTLSCSPISGHRSVSWYQQTPGQGLQFLFEYFSETQRNKGNFPGRFSGRQFSNSRSEMNVSTLELGDSALYLCASSPGPSGAGETQYFGPGTRLLVL.

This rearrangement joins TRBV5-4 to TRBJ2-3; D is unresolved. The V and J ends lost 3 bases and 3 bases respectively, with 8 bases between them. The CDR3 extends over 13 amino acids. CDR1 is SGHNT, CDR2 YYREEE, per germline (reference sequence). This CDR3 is CASSSGWTDTQYF. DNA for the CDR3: TGTGCCAGCAGCTCCGGGTGGACAGATACGCAGTATTTT. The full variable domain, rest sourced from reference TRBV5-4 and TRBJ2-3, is ETGVTQSPTHLIKTRGQQVTLRCSSQSGHNTVSWYQQALGQGPQFIFQYYREEENGRGNFPPRFSGLQFPNYSSELNVNALELDDSALYLCASSSGWTDTQYFGPGTRLTVL.

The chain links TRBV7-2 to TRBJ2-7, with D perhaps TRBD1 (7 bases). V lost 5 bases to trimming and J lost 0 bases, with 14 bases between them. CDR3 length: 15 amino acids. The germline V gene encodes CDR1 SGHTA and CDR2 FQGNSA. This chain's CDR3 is CASSPRQGLSYEQYF. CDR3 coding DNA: TGTGCCAGCAGCCCACGACAGGGACTCTCCTACGAGCAGTACTTC.

The chain's CDR3 is CASSRSLTDTQYF. CDR3 sequence (DNA): TGCGCCAGCAGTCGGTCCCTAACAGATACGCAGTATTTT. The V call is TRBV10-1, the J call TRBJ2-3; D call uncertain. CDR1 is WNHNN and CDR2 is SYGVQD in the germline V gene (reference sequence). V shed 5 bases and J shed 3 bases, with 9 bases lying between them. The CDR3 has 13 residues.